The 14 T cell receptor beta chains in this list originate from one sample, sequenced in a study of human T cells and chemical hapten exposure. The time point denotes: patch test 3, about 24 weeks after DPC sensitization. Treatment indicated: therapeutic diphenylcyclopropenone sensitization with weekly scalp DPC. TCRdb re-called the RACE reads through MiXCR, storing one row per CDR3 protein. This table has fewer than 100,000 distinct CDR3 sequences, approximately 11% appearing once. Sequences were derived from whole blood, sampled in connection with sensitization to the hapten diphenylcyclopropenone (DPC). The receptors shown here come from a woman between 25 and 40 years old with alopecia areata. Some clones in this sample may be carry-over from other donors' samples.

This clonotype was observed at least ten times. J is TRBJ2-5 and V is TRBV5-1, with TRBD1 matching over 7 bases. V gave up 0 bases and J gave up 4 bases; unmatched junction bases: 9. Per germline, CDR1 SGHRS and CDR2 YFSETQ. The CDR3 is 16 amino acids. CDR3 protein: CASSLASQGVGETQYF. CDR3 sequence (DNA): TGCGCCAGCAGCTTGGCCTCTCAGGGGGTAGGAGAGACCCAGTACTTC.

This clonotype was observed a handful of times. The CDR3 DNA reads as TGCGCCAGCAGTCAATCAATAATAAGGCGGTACAATGAGCAGTTCTTC. It specifies CASSQSIIRRYNEQFF. The gene calls are TRBV23-1 and TRBJ2-1, with D unclear. TRBV23-1 carries the ORF label, with uncertain function. Trimming stripped 0 bases from V and 4 bases from J, with 13 bases between. The CDR3 spans 16 residues.

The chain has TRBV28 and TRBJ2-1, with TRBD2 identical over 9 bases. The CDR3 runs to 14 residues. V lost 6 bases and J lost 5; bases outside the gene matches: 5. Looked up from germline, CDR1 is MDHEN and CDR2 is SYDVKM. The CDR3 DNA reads TGTGCCAGCAGGTTAGCGGGAGTAAACAATGAGCAGTTCTTC. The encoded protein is CASRLAGVNNEQFF.

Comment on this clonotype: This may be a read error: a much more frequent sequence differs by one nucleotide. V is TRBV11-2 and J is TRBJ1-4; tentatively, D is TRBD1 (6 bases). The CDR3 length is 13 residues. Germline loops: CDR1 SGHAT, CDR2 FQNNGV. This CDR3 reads CTSRTGWQEKLFF. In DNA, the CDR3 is TGTACCAGCCGTACAGGGTGGCAGGAAAAACTGTTTTTT. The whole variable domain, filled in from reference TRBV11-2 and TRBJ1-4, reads EAGVAQSPRYKIIEKRQSVAFWCNPISGHATLYWYQQILGQGPKLLIQFQNNGVVDDSQLPKDRFSAERLKGVDSTLKIQPAKLEDSAVYLCTSRTGWQEKLFFGSGTQLSVL.

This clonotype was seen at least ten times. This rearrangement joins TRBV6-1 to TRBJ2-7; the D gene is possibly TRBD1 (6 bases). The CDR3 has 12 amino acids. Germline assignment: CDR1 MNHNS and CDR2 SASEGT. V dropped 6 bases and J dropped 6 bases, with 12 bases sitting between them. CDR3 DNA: TGTGCCAGCAGCCAGGGGAAGGCCGAGCAGTACGTC. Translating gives CASSQGKAEQYV.

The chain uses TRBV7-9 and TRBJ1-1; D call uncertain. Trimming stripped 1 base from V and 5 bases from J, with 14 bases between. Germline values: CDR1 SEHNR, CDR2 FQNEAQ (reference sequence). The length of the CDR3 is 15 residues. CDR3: CASSLVSSVMTEAFF. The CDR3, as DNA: TGTGCCAGCAGCTTAGTCTCCAGCGTTATGACTGAAGCTTTCTTT.

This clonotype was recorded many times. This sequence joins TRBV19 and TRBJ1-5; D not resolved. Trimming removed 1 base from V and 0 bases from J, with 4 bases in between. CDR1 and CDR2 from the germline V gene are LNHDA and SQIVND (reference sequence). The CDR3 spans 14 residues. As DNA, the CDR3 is TGTGCCAGTAGTATAGTTGGTAGCAATCAGCCCCAGCATTTT. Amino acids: CASSIVGSNQPQHF.

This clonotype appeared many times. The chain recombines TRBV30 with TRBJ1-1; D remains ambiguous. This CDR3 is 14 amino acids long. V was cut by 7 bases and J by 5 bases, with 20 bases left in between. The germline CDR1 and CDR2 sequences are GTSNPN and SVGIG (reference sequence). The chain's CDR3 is CASVRTRAGTEAFF. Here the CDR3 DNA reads TGTGCCTCCGTCAGGACTAGGGCCGGGACTGAAGCTTTCTTT. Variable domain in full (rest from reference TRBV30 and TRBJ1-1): SQTIHQWPATLVQPVGSPLSLECTVEGTSNPNLYWYRQAAGRGLQLLFYSVGIGQISSEVPQNLSASRPQDRQFILSSKKLLLSDSGFYLCASVRTRAGTEAFFGQGTRLTVV.

The CDR3 coding sequence is TGTGCCAGCAGCTTAGTTGCAGCGGGGAGCTCCTATAATTCACCCCTCCACTTT. As protein: CASSLVAAGSSYNSPLHF. The chain recombines TRBV7-6 with TRBJ1-6; D gene ambiguous. The CDR3 is made up of 18 amino acids. V was trimmed by 1 base and J by 0 bases, leaving 13 bases between them. Germline V gene lookup returns CDR1 SGHVS and CDR2 FNYEAQ.

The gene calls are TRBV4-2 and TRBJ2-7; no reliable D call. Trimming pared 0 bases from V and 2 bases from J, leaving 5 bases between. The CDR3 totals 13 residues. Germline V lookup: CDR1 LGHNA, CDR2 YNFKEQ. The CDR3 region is CASSQEQTYEQYF. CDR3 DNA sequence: TGTGCCAGCAGCCAAGAACAGACCTACGAGCAGTACTTC.

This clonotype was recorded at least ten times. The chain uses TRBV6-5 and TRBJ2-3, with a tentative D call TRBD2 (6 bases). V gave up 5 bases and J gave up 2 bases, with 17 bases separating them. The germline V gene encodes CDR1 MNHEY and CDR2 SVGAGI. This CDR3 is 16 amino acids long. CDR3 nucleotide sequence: TGTGCCAGCAGTCCGCTCGGAGGGACCATCACAGATACGCAGTATTTT. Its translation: CASSPLGGTITDTQYF.

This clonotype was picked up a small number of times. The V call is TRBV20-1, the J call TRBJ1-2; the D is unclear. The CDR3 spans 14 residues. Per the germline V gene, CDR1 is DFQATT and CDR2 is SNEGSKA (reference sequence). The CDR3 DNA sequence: TGCAGCGAGCGGGGAACCGGGTCTAACTATGGCTACACCTTC. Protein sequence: CSERGTGSNYGYTF.

The CDR3: CASSLDRVKDTQYF. The DNA of the CDR3 is TGTGCCAGCAGCTTGGACAGGGTAAAAGATACGCAGTATTTT. This chain uses TRBV11-2 with TRBJ2-3; 8 positions match TRBD1. The CDR3 has 14 residues. V lost 3 bases, J lost 5 bases, and 4 bases stayed unmatched. Germline lookup yields CDR1 SGHAT and CDR2 FQNNGV.

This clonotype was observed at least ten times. The CDR3: CASSLGGPGLVENIQYF. The CDR3 DNA follows: TGTGCCAGCAGCCTAGGGGGTCCTGGTCTAGTAGAAAACATTCAGTACTTC. The chain couples TRBV7-8 to TRBJ2-4, with a tentative D call TRBD1 (6 bases). The CDR3 runs 17 residues. Per germline, CDR1 SGHVS and CDR2 FQNEAQ. V lost 5 bases to trimming and J lost 5 bases, with 22 bases between them.